The T cell receptor (beta chain) under discussion was sequenced for a study of T cells in Graves' hyperthyroidism and ophthalmopathy. Overall study: Sampling of peripheral blood happened at initial diagnosis, prior to any treatment. Study-level results: Blood also contained most expanded thyroid clonotypes above 0.001. Before onset, ophthalmopathy was predicted by the model a median 6.5 months earlier.

Patients with ophthalmopathy all had a Clinical Activity Score of at least 3, a NOSPECS grade of at least 4 and duration under 3 months. This CDR3 is 16 amino acids long. V lost 4 bases and J lost 3; bases outside the gene matches: 12. Germline V gene lookup returns CDR1 MNHEY and CDR2 SVGAGI. Regions amplified from RNA transcripts were the TCR beta CDR3 regions. HTBI primers drove first-round RT-PCR of the TCR CDR3. In TCRdb, the multiplex PCR reads were re-called with MiXCR into one record per CDR3 protein. The sample has 700,000 or so distinct CDR3 sequences, roughly 15% seen once. With regard to this clonotype: What it binds is unknown.

The J gene is TRBJ2-7, the V gene TRBV6-5; 7 bases match TRBD1. This clonotype was obtained from a woman in her fifties or sixties with Graves' ophthalmopathy. The sequenced material came from blood. Here the CDR3 DNA reads TGTGCCAGCAGTTCGCGACAGGGTGTGGCGGACTACGAGCAGTACTTC. Translating it yields CASSSRQGVADYEQYF.